This passage covers 17 T cell receptor beta chains from one sample sequenced in a study of T cells in Graves' hyperthyroidism and ophthalmopathy. It was RNA transcripts that yielded the amplified TCR beta CDR3 regions. HTBI primers were used for first-round RT-PCR of the TCR CDR3. TCRdb redid the calling of the multiplex PCR reads with MiXCR, one entry per CDR3 protein. Seen here are approximately 350,000 distinct CDR3 sequences, approximately 14% observed once, and the top ten hold under 25%. Input material: blood. All receptors come from a woman aged 60 to 75 with Graves' ophthalmopathy.

Only a few counts were recorded for this clonotype. This chain connects TRBV7-3 to TRBJ2-1; tentatively, D is TRBD1 (6 bases). Between the trimmed V and J ends, which lost 5 bases and 0 bases, there was a span of 11 bases. CDR3 length equals 15 residues. CDR1 and CDR2 (germline): SGHTA, FQGTGA. CDR3 nucleotide sequence: TGTGCCAGCAGCGAGACAGGCAGCTCCTACAATGAGCAGTTCTTC. It yields the protein CASSETGSSYNEQFF.

The chain uses TRBV4-1 and TRBJ2-7, with D hard to call. The CDR3 totals 15 residues. V lost 5 bases and J 0 bases, leaving 14 bases between the germline ends. The germline V gene has CDR1 MGHRA and CDR2 YSYEKL. The CDR3 here is CASSFLSENSYEQYF. The CDR3 coding sequence is TGCGCCAGCAGCTTTCTGTCGGAAAACTCCTACGAGCAGTACTTC.

Here the CDR3 reads CASSFRDRNQETQYF. The CDR3 nucleotides are TGTGCCAGCAGCTTCCGTGACAGAAACCAAGAGACCCAGTACTTC. This chain links TRBV9 with TRBJ2-5, with D perhaps matching TRBD1 (5 bases). The germline V gene has CDR1 SGDLS and CDR2 YYNGEE. Deletions cut 4 bases from V and 0 bases from J, with 13 bases between. CDR3 length equals 15 residues.

The chain employs TRBV12-3 or TRBV12-4 and TRBJ2-7; 15 nucleotides match TRBD2. J lost 6 bases, V lost 8 bases, and 2 bases had no gene match. This CDR3 spans 13 amino acids. The CDR3: CASGGLAGGEQYF. DNA for the CDR3: TGTGCCAGCGGGGGACTAGCGGGAGGCGAGCAGTACTTC.

This clonotype appeared many times. The genes are TRBV11-2 and TRBJ1-1; 7 positions match TRBD1. The germline V gene encodes CDR1 SGHAT and CDR2 FQNNGV. The length of the CDR3 is 14 residues. J lost 4 bases, V lost 10 bases, and 12 bases had no gene match. The CDR3 region is CATQGGQRITEAFF. The CDR3 DNA reads as TGTGCCACCCAGGGGGGACAACGAATCACTGAAGCTTTCTTT. The full variable domain, rest sourced from reference TRBV11-2 and TRBJ1-1, is EAGVAQSPRYKIIEKRQSVAFWCNPISGHATLYWYQQILGQGPKLLIQFQNNGVVDDSQLPKDRFSAERLKGVDSTLKIQPAKLEDSAVYLCATQGGQRITEAFFGQGTRLTVV.

This clonotype was counted ten times or more. This chain links TRBV6-5 with TRBJ2-7; D remains unclear. Between the trimmed V and J ends, which lost 2 bases and 2 bases, there was a span of 7 bases. CDR3 length equals 13 residues. Germline V gives CDR1 MNHEY, CDR2 SVGAGI. This CDR3 reads CASSYGITYEQYF. DNA of the CDR3: TGTGCCAGCAGTTACGGGATCACCTACGAGCAGTACTTC.

This chain joins TRBV4-1 and TRBJ2-4; tentatively, D is TRBD2 (5 bases). The germline gives CDR1 MGHRA, CDR2 YSYEKL. Trimming left V 1 base short and J 4 bases short, with 14 bases between. This CDR3 spans 16 amino acids. CDR3: CASSQVGFRDKNIQYF. In nucleotides, the CDR3 is TGCGCCAGCAGCCAAGTAGGCTTCCGGGATAAAAACATTCAGTACTTC.

The chain links TRBV19 to TRBJ2-3; unclear D gene. The CDR3 runs 11 residues. Trimming removed 5 bases at V and 9 bases at J, with 9 bases between. Germline CDR1 reads LNHDA; CDR2 reads SQIVND (reference sequence). The CDR3 protein is CASSVTGTQYF. DNA for the CDR3: TGTGCCAGTAGTGTCACCGGGACGCAGTATTTT.

This clonotype has just a few counts. V usage is TRBV5-1 and J usage is TRBJ1-2, with TRBD1 identical over 7 bases. V lost 5 bases to trimming and J lost 4 bases; unmatched junction nucleotides: 14. The CDR3 length is 16 residues. Germline CDR1 and CDR2: SGHRS and YFSETQ. This CDR3 is CASRSTGAAPPYGYTF. As DNA, the CDR3 is TGCGCCAGCAGGTCAACAGGGGCCGCCCCCCCCTATGGCTACACCTTC. The entire variable domain, with the rest obtained from reference TRBV5-1 and TRBJ1-2, is as follows: KAGVTQTPRYLIKTRGQQVTLSCSPISGHRSVSWYQQTPGQGLQFLFEYFSETQRNKGNFPGRFSGRQFSNSRSEMNVSTLELGDSALYLCASRSTGAAPPYGYTFGSGTRLTVV.

This clonotype has only a few counts. V gene TRBV24-1 combines with J gene TRBJ2-1; D remains ambiguous. This CDR3 region has 17 residues. CDR1 and CDR2 from the germline V gene are KGHDR and SFDVKD. V gave up 2 bases and J gave up 0 bases, with 13 bases separating them. The CDR3 nucleotides read TGTGCCACCAGTGATTCCCACGACGGTAGCTCCTACAATGAGCAGTTCTTC. Encoded protein: CATSDSHDGSSYNEQFF.

V usage is TRBV7-2 and J usage is TRBJ1-1; TRBD1 aligns across 8 bases. The junction had 13 bases not matched to a gene; V was cut back by 6 bases and J by 7 bases. The germline gives CDR1 SGHTA, CDR2 FQGNSA. The CDR3 contains 15 residues. Here the CDR3 DNA reads TGTGCCAGCAGAGGAGGACAGGGTCTGTGGGGTGAAGCTTTCTTT. It translates to CASRGGQGLWGEAFF.

The V gene is TRBV2, the J gene TRBJ2-7; 13 bases align to TRBD2. CDR3 length: 15 residues. Trimming took 6 bases from V and 4 from J; bases not matched to a gene: 6. Germline V gene sequence: CDR1 SNHLY, CDR2 FYNNEI. CDR3 in amino acids: CASSGLAGVGYEQYF. In DNA, the CDR3 is TGTGCCAGCAGCGGACTAGCGGGAGTAGGTTACGAGCAGTACTTC.

The chain employs TRBV11-2 and TRBJ2-1, with 8 nucleotides matching TRBD1. Germline assignment: CDR1 SGHAT and CDR2 FQNNGV. This CDR3 is built from 16 residues. Germline trimming cut 7 bases from V and 7 bases from J; bases unmatched to any gene: 15. DNA for the CDR3: TGTGCCAGCAACAGGGCCGGACAGGGTTTTTTTAATGAGCAGTTCTTC. Translated: CASNRAGQGFFNEQFF.

Remarks on this clonotype: This may arise from a read error, as a much more abundant clone is one base away. This rearrangement joins TRBV20-1 to TRBJ2-7; TRBD1 aligns across 10 bases. CDR3 length: 16 amino acids. J lost 0 bases, V lost 5 bases, and 10 bases had no gene match. The germline V gene encodes CDR1 DFQATT and CDR2 SNEGSKA (reference sequence). The CDR3 here is CSAGAYDRGPSYEQYF. CDR3 bases: TGCAGTGCTGGGGCCTACGACAGGGGGCCCTCCTACGAGCAGTACTTC.

This clonotype has at least ten counts. CDR3 in amino acids: CASSPPFKADTEAFF. CDR3 bases: TGTGCCAGCTCACCACCATTTAAGGCAGACACTGAAGCTTTCTTT. J is TRBJ1-1 and V is TRBV18; the D is unclear. Looked up from germline, CDR1 is KGHSH and CDR2 is LQKENI. V shed 0 bases and J shed 3 bases, with 11 bases lying between them. The CDR3 has 15 residues.

This clonotype was seen a few times. The rearrangement uses TRBV5-1 and TRBJ2-4, with 10 bases matching TRBD1. V dropped 0 bases and J dropped 9; count of bases not matched to a gene: 6. Germline-derived CDR1 and CDR2 are SGHRS and YFSETQ. This CDR3 has 15 amino acids. For the CDR3, the DNA is TGCGCCAGCAGCTTGGAGGGGACAGGGGTGTTCATTCAGTACTTC. Translated: CASSLEGTGVFIQYF.

The chain uses TRBV12-3 or TRBV12-4 and TRBJ1-2; the match to TRBD1 covers 8 bases. This CDR3 has 14 amino acids. V lost 3 bases, J lost 5 bases, and 5 bases stayed unmatched. CDR3 in DNA: TGTGCCAGCAGTTTTCAGGGGGCTGGGTATGGCTACACCTTC. Translating gives CASSFQGAGYGYTF.